The 23 T cell receptor beta chains below all came from one sample that was sequenced in a study of blood T cells in healthy people across ages. Next came a second PCR, run for about 7 to 12 cycles, which used a sample-barcoded 5' primer along with a J-beta primer mix. TCRdb redid the calling of the 5' RACE reads with MiXCR, one entry per CDR3 protein. The sample includes about 810,000 distinct CDR3 sequences, around 36% of them seen just once. Sequencing was carried out using blood. These receptors were obtained from a man aged 18 to 30 in good health.

This clonotype was recorded many times. The rearrangement joins TRBV20-1 to TRBJ2-1, with TRBD2 as a possible D gene (5 bases). Germline CDR1 and CDR2: DFQATT and SNEGSKA (reference sequence). Trimming pared 6 bases from V and 4 bases from J, leaving 19 bases between. The CDR3 loop spans 15 amino acids. The CDR3 coding sequence is TGCAGTGCGCCTCCCCTGAGCGGACCTTACAATGAGCAGTTCTTC. This sequence encodes CSAPPLSGPYNEQFF.

The chain uses TRBV7-2 and TRBJ1-1; 11 bases are a match to TRBD1. This CDR3 is 15 amino acids long. CDR1 SGHTA and CDR2 FQGNSA come from the germline V gene. V shed 3 bases and J 3 bases; nucleotides not matched to a gene: 3. Here the CDR3 reads CASSFWTGGYTEAFF. The CDR3 DNA is TGTGCCAGCAGCTTCTGGACAGGGGGCTACACTGAAGCTTTCTTT.

This chain connects TRBV2 to TRBJ1-1, with D perhaps TRBD1 (5 bases). Trimming shortened V by 4 bases and J by 0 bases, and 9 bases separated the two germline ends. Per the germline V gene, CDR1 is SNHLY and CDR2 is FYNNEI. The CDR3 sequence is 14 residues long. The DNA of the CDR3 is TGTGCCAGCAGTGGAGGGGTACTGAACACTGAAGCTTTCTTT. Protein: CASSGGVLNTEAFF.

This sequence joins TRBV20-1 and TRBJ1-2; 7 positions match TRBD1. The J segment lost 2 bases and the V segment lost 3 bases, leaving 3 bases of the junction unmatched. The V gene's germline CDR1 is DFQATT and CDR2 SNEGSKA (reference sequence). The CDR3 has 13 amino acids. CDR3 sequence: CSASRTGNYGYTF. The CDR3 nucleotides are TGCAGTGCTAGCCGGACAGGCAACTATGGCTACACCTTC.

This clonotype has ten or more counts. The chain has TRBV12-3 or TRBV12-4 and TRBJ2-7; no firm D call. There are 12 residues in the CDR3. V was pared by 2 bases and J by 5 bases, with 7 bases between. The CDR3 sequence: CASSLTTDEQYF. The CDR3 bases are TGTGCCAGCAGTTTAACTACTGACGAGCAGTACTTC.

This clonotype appeared a single time. A much larger clonotype is one base distant, so this may be a read error. The chain has TRBV20-1 and TRBJ2-5; D is unclear. The DNA end lines up better with TRBJ2-1; the J call may be wrong. CDR3 size: 11 residues. CDR1 and CDR2 (germline): DFQATT, SNEGSKA (reference sequence). The CDR3 sequence is CVSVVQETQFF. The CDR3 DNA sequence: TGCGTATCGGTAGTTCAAGAGACCCAGTTCTTC.

At least ten counts were recorded for this clonotype. The chain combines TRBV5-5 with TRBJ1-2; maybe TRBD1 (6 bases). Trimming cost V 3 bases and J 4 bases, with 13 bases left between them. Germline CDR1 SGHKS, CDR2 YYEKEE (reference sequence). This CDR3 region has 14 residues. This CDR3 reads CASSSLTGLYGYTF. The CDR3, as DNA: TGTGCCAGCAGCTCCCTGACAGGACTCTATGGCTACACCTTC.

This clonotype was counted between two and nine times. The junction departs from germline at one end; a sequencing error may be responsible. The gene calls are TRBV29-1 and TRBJ2-2; tentative D call: TRBD2 (6 bases). CDR1 and CDR2 from the germline V gene are SQVTM and ANQGSEA. CDR3 length: 13 residues. The CDR3 spells CSVDRGNAGELFF. The CDR3 DNA is TGCAGCGTTGATCGGGGGAACGCCGGGGAGCTGTTTTTT.

The rearrangement links TRBV29-1 to TRBJ2-7, with TRBD2 identical over 9 bases. The trim removed 4 bases at V and 0 bases at J, leaving 4 bases unmatched. Germline V CDR1 and CDR2: SQVTM, ANQGSEA. This CDR3 spans 14 amino acids. As DNA, the CDR3 is TGCAGCGTTGTGACTAGCGGAGACTCCTACGAGCAGTACTTC. It is translated as CSVVTSGDSYEQYF.

This clonotype has a count of ten or more. V gene TRBV29-1 combines with J gene TRBJ1-2; D remains unclear. CDR3 length: 12 amino acids. With 4 bases removed from V and 3 bases from J, the gap between germline ends came to 9 bases. The germline CDR1 and CDR2 sequences are SQVTM and ANQGSEA. The CDR3 sequence is CSVGYTDYGYTF. Here the CDR3 DNA reads TGCAGCGTTGGTTACACCGACTATGGCTACACCTTC. The full variable domain, with the rest looked up from reference TRBV29-1 and TRBJ1-2, is SAVISQKPSRDICQRGTSLTIQCQVDSQVTMMFWYRQQPGQSLTLIATANQGSEATYESGFVIDKFPISRPNLTFSTLTVSNMSPEDSSIYLCSVGYTDYGYTFGSGTRLTVV.

This clonotype was recorded at least ten times. V gene TRBV2 combines with J gene TRBJ2-5, with 8 nucleotides matching TRBD2. The junction had 2 bases not matched to a gene; V was cut back by 3 bases and J by 5 bases. CDR3 length equals 13 residues. The germline V gene has CDR1 SNHLY and CDR2 FYNNEI. CDR3 DNA: TGTGCCAGCAGTGATAGCGGGGAGGAGACCCAGTACTTC. Its translation is CASSDSGEETQYF.

This clonotype showed up just a few times. Here the CDR3 reads CASSLDATVNTEAFF. The CDR3 DNA reads as TGTGCCAGCAGCTTGGATGCCACAGTGAACACTGAAGCTTTCTTT. V usage is TRBV7-2 and J usage is TRBJ1-1, with no clear D. Trimming took 3 bases from V and 0 from J, leaving 11 bases between them. The CDR3 runs 15 residues. Germline V gene lookup returns CDR1 SGHTA and CDR2 FQGNSA.

This chain joins TRBV10-3 and TRBJ2-7; D tentatively fits TRBD1 or TRBD2 (6 bases each). The CDR3 contains 13 residues. V lost 5 bases and J lost 6, with 14 bases in between. Per the germline V gene, CDR1 is ENHRY and CDR2 is SYGVKD. This CDR3 reads CAISRNREAEQYF. The CDR3, as DNA: TGTGCCATCAGTAGAAACAGGGAGGCCGAGCAGTACTTC.

This clonotype was counted only a few times. V usage is TRBV7-9 and J usage is TRBJ2-5; 9 bases map to TRBD1. The CDR3 has 15 amino acids. Unmatched junction bases numbered 6, after V lost 5 bases and J lost 2 bases. Germline V gives CDR1 SEHNR, CDR2 FQNEAQ (reference sequence). CDR3 bases: TGTGCCAGCAGCGCCGGGACAGGGAGACAAGAGACCCAGTACTTC. Amino acid sequence: CASSAGTGRQETQYF.

This sequence joins TRBV29-1 and TRBJ2-2, with a possible D match to TRBD1 (5 bases). Per the germline V gene, CDR1 is SQVTM and CDR2 is ANQGSEA. Trimming left V 0 bases short and J 0 bases short, with 8 bases between. The CDR3 extends over 15 amino acids. CDR3 amino acids: CSVEEGATNTGELFF. DNA for the CDR3: TGCAGCGTTGAAGAAGGGGCTACGAACACCGGGGAGCTGTTTTTT.

Concerning this clonotype itself: A much larger clone is a single base away; this may be a read error. The V gene is TRBV29-1, the J gene TRBJ1-4; D gene ambiguous. Trimming pared 6 bases from V and 8 bases from J, leaving 19 bases between. The length of the CDR3 is 14 residues. Germline V gene lookup returns CDR1 SQVTM and CDR2 ANQGSEA. Written as DNA, the CDR3 is TGCAGCGTCGCCTCTGTTTCGGAGGAGGAAAAACTGTTTTTT. Encoded protein: CSVASVSEEEKLFF.

This clonotype has just a few counts. As DNA, the CDR3 is TGTGCCAGCAGTCGAACCGTCGGGGGGCTCGGCATTCAGTACTTC. It is translated as CASSRTVGGLGIQYF. V gene TRBV28 combines with J gene TRBJ2-4; possibly TRBD2 for D (7 bases). This CDR3 spans 15 amino acids. The germline V and J ends were trimmed by 5 bases and 9 bases, with 20 bases remaining between them. Germline V gene lookup returns CDR1 MDHEN and CDR2 SYDVKM.

This chain joins TRBV3-1 and TRBJ1-3, with D uncertain. V lost 0 bases and J lost 4, with 10 bases in between. This CDR3 has 15 amino acids. Germline V gene data show CDR1 as LGHDT and CDR2 as YNNKEL (reference sequence). The CDR3 nucleotides are TGTGCCAGCAGCCAAGATGGCGCGGCGGGAAACACCATATATTTT. It encodes CASSQDGAAGNTIYF.

About this clonotype: A much larger clone differs by one base, so this may be a read error. The chain joins TRBV10-3 to TRBJ2-7; D may be TRBD2 (5 bases). Germline CDR1 reads ENHRY; CDR2 reads SYGVKD. V was shortened by 4 bases and J by 2 bases, with 12 bases between the two germline ends. The CDR3 extends over 14 amino acids. Written as DNA, the CDR3 is TGTGCCATCAGTGGTCGAACGGGGACCTACGAGCAGTACTTC. Its translation: CAISGRTGTYEQYF.

V is TRBV4-3 and J is TRBJ2-2; D is unclear. Germline assignment: CDR1 LGHNA and CDR2 YSLEER. This CDR3 spans 17 amino acids. The germline V and J ends were trimmed by 0 bases and 2 bases, with 13 bases remaining between them. DNA of the CDR3: TGCGCCAGCAGCCAAGATCCGACACTGAAAAACACCGGGGAGCTGTTTTTT. Translation gives CASSQDPTLKNTGELFF.

Details on this clonotype: A much larger clone differs by one base, so this may be a read error. This chain uses TRBV5-1 with TRBJ2-5; no firm D call. This CDR3 contains 11 residues. The V gene lost 1 base and the J gene lost 5 bases, with 3 bases spanning the gap. CDR1 SGHRS and CDR2 YFSETQ come from the germline V gene. The CDR3 region has the DNA TGCGCCAGCAGCTTGAATGAGACCCAGTACTTC. Its protein product is CASSLNETQYF.

About this clonotype: The junction differs from germline at one of its ends, possibly a read error. The CDR3 spells CSGEWNNEQFF. The CDR3 nucleotides are TGCAGCGGTGAATGGAACAATGAGCAGTTCTTC. The rearrangement links TRBV29-1 to TRBJ2-1; D is uncertain. Germline values: CDR1 SQVTM, CDR2 ANQGSEA. CDR3 length: 11 amino acids.

The genes are TRBV2 and TRBJ2-3, with D perhaps matching TRBD1 or TRBD2 (5 bases each). CDR3 size: 12 residues. V was clipped by 3 bases and J by 12 bases, with 13 bases between them. The germline gives CDR1 SNHLY, CDR2 FYNNEI. CDR3 amino acids: CASSDQGPRQYF. The CDR3 nucleotides are TGTGCCAGCAGTGATCAGGGACCTCGTCAGTATTTT. The whole variable domain, filled in from reference TRBV2 and TRBJ2-3, reads EPEVTQTPSHQVTQMGQEVILRCVPISNHLYFYWYRQILGQKVEFLVSFYNNEISEKSEIFDDQFSVERPDGSNFTLKIRSTKLEDSAMYFCASSDQGPRQYFGPGTRLTVL.